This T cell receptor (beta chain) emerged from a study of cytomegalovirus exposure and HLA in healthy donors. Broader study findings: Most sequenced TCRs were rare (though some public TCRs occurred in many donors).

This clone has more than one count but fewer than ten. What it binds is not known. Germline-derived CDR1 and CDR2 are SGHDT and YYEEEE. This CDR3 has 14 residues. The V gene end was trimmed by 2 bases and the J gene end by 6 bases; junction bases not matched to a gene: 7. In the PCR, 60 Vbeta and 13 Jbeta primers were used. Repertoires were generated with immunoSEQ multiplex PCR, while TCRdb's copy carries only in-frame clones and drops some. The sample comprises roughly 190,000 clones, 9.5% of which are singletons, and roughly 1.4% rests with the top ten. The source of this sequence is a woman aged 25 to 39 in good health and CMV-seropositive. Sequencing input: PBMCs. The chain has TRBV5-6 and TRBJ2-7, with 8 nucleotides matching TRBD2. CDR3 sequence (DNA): TGTGCCAGCAGCTTAGTGCTAGCGGGCGGCGAGCAGTACTTC. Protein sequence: CASSLVLAGGEQYF.